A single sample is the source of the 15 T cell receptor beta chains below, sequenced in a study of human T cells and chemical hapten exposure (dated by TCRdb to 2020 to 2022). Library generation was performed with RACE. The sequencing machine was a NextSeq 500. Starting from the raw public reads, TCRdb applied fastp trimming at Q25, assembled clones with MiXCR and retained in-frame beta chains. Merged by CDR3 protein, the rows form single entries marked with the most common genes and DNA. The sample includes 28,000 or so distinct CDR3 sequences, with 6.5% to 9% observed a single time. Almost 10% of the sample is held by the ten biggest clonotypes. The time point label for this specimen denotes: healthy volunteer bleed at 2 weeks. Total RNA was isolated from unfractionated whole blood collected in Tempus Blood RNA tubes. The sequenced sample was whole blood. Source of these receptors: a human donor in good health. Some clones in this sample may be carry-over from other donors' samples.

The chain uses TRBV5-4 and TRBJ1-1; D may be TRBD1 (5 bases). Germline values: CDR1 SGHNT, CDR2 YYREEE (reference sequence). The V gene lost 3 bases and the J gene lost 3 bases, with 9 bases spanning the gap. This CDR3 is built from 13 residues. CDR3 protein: CASSWIGDTEAFF. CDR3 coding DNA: TGTGCCAGCAGCTGGATAGGGGACACTGAAGCTTTCTTT. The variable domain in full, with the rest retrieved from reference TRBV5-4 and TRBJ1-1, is ETGVTQSPTHLIKTRGQQVTLRCSSQSGHNTVSWYQQALGQGPQFIFQYYREEENGRGNFPPRFSGLQFPNYSSELNVNALELDDSALYLCASSWIGDTEAFFGQGTRLTVV.

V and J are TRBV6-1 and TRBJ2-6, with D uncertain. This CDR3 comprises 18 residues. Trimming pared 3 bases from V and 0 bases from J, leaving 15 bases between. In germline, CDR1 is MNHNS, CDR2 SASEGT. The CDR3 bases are TGTGCCAGCAGTGAGGCGAAGGGCATTGGCTCTGGGGCCAACGTCCTGACTTTC. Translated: CASSEAKGIGSGANVLTF.

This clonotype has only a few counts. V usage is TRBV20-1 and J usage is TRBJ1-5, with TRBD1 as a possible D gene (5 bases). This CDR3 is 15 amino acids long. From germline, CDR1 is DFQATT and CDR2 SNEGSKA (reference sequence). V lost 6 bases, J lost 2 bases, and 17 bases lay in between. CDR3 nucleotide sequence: TGCAGTGCGAGCCGGAGGGGTATGCGCAATCAGCCCCAGCATTTT. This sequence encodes CSASRRGMRNQPQHF.

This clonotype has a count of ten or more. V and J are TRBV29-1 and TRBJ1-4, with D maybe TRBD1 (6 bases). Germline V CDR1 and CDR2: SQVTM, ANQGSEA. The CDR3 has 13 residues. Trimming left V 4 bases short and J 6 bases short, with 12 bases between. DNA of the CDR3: TGCAGCGTTGTGGGGGGCGAGGATGAAAAACTGTTTTTT. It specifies CSVVGGEDEKLFF.

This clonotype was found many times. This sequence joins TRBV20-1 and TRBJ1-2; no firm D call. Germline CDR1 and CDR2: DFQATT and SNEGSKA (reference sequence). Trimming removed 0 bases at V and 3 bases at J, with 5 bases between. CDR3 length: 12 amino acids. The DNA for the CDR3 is TGCAGTGCTAGAGATGCGGACTATGGCTACACCTTC. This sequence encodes CSARDADYGYTF.

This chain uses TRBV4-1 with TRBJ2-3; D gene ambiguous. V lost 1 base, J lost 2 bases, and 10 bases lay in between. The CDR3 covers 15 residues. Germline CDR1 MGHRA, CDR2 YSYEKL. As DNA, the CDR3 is TGCGCCAGCAGCCAAGTGTCGTGGGTCACAGATACGCAGTATTTT. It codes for CASSQVSWVTDTQYF.

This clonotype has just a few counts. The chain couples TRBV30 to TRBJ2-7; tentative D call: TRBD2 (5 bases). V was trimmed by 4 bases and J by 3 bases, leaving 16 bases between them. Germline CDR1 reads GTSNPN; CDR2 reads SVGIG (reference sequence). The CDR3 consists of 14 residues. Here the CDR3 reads CAWTLGGHFYEQYF. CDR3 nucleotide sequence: TGTGCCTGGACCCTCGGCGGGCATTTCTACGAGCAGTACTTC.

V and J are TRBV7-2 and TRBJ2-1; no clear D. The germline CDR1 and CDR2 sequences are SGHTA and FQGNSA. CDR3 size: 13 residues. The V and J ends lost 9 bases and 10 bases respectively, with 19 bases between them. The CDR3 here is CARSMAPKGEQFF. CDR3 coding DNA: TGTGCCAGGTCCATGGCCCCGAAGGGCGAGCAGTTCTTC.

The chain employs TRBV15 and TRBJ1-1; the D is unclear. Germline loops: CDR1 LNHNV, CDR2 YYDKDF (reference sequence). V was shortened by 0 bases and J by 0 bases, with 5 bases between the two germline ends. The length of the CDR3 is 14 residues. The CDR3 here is CATSRDPVNTEAFF. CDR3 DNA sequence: TGTGCCACCAGCAGAGATCCGGTGAACACTGAAGCTTTCTTT.

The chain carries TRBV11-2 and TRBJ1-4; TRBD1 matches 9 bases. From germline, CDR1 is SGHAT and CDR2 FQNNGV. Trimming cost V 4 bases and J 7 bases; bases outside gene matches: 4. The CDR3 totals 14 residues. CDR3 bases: TGTGCCAGCAGCTACGGACAGGGGAGTGAAAAACTGTTTTTT. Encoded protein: CASSYGQGSEKLFF.

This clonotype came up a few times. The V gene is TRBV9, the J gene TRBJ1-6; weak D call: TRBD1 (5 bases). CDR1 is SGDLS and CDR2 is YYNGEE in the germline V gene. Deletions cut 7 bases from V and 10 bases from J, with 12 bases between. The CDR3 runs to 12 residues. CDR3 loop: CASGGGRSPLHF. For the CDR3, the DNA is TGTGCCAGCGGGGGGGGTCGGTCACCCCTCCACTTT.

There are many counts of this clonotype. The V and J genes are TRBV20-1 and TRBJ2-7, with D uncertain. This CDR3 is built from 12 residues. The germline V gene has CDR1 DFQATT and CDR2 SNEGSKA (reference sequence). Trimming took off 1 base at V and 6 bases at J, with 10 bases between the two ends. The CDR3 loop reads CSARGDLPEQYF. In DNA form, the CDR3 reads TGCAGTGCTAGAGGTGACCTTCCCGAGCAGTACTTC.

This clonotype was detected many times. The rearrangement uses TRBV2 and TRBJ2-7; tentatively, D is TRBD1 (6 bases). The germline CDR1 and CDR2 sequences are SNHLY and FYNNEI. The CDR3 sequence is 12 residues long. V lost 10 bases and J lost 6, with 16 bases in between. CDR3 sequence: CAKADSGGEQYF. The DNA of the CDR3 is TGTGCCAAAGCGGACAGCGGTGGCGAGCAGTACTTC. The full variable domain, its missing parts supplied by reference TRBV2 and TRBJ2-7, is EPEVTQTPSHQVTQMGQEVILRCVPISNHLYFYWYRQILGQKVEFLVSFYNNEISEKSEIFDDQFSVERPDGSNFTLKIRSTKLEDSAMYFCAKADSGGEQYFGPGTRLTVT.

CDR3 loop: CASSQESRASYEQYF. CDR3 in DNA: TGTGCCAGCAGCCAAGAATCACGAGCGTCCTACGAGCAGTACTTC. The chain carries TRBV3-1 and TRBJ2-7, with D unresolved. This CDR3 is 15 amino acids long. Germline CDR1 and CDR2: LGHDT and YNNKEL (reference sequence). V was clipped by 0 bases and J by 1 base, with 10 bases between them.

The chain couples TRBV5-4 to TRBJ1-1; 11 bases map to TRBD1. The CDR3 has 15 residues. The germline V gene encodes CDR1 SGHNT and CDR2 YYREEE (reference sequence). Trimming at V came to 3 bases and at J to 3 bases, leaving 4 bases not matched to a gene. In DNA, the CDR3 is TGTGCCAGCAGCTCGGGGGACAGGGGGTACACTGAAGCTTTCTTT. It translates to CASSSGDRGYTEAFF.